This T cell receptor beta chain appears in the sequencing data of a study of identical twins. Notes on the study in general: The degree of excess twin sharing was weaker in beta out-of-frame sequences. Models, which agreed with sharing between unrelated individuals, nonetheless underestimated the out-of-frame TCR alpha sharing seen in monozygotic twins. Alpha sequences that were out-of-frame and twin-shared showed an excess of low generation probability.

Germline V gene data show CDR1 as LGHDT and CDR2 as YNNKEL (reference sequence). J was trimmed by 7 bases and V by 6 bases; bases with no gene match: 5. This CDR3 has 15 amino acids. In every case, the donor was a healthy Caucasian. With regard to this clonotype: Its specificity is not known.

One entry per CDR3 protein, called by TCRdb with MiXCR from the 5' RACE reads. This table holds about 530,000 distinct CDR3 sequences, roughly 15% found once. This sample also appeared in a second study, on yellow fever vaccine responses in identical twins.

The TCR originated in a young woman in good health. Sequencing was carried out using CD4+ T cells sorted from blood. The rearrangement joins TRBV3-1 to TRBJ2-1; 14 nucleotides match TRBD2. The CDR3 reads CASRRLAGGQNEQFF. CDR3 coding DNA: TGTGCCAGCAGGCGACTAGCGGGGGGGCAGAATGAGCAGTTCTTC.